This TCR beta chain came from a study of OX40 agonist ivuxolimab in advanced cancers. Study details: Partial responses occurred in three patients (one hepatocellular carcinoma, two cutaneous melanoma).

Baseline was the first blood sampling point, followed by cycle 4 day 1 and cycle 7 day 1. Measured with immunoSEQ multiplex PCR; TCRdb has only the in-frame clones, and not every one. This table holds around 20,000 clones, 84% found once. This clone was picked up many times. Per germline, CDR1 MGHRA and CDR2 YSYEKL. This CDR3 has 13 amino acids. J gave up 7 bases and V 3 bases, and 0 bases lay outside the gene matches. The specimen was CD4+ or CD8+ T cells sorted from blood, collected in a trial of the OX40 agonist ivuxolimab. The chain uses TRBV4-1 and TRBJ1-6; 7 bases are a match to TRBD1. The TCR comes from an adult with an advanced solid tumor such as melanoma, head and neck, liver or kidney cancer. The CDR3 nucleotides are TGCGCCAGCAGCCAGGGACAGAATTCACCCCTCCACTTT. Protein sequence: CASSQGQNSPLHF.